Listed below are T cell receptor beta chains from one sample, sequenced in a study of siplizumab effects on memory and regulatory T cells. Clones were sequenced by immunoSEQ multiplex PCR, and TCRdb holds only the in-frame ones, with some missing. The profile shows 90,000 to 110,000 clones, roughly nine tenths of them singletons. Sequencing was done on a sample of Tregs sorted from blood. The receptors come from a human donor in good health. The CDR3 runs from the conserved cysteine through the conserved F or W. Each record gives: V gene, D gene, J gene, clone size, CDR3 protein, CDR3 DNA. D genes are given only for firm matches. Size values are once, few and many counts, or a class for expanded clones, and some rows have none.

TRBV11-2	-	TRBJ2-7	-	CASSLGSYYEQYF	TGTGCCAGCAGCTTAGGAAGCTACTACGAGCAGTACTTC
TRBV6-1	-	TRBJ1-1	-	CASSETGFATRTEAFF	TGTGCCAGCAGTGAAACAGGGTTCGCCACCAGGACTGAAGCTTTCTTT
TRBV4-2	-	TRBJ2-3	-	CASSPLLASRSTDTQYF	TGTGCCAGCAGCCCCCTTCTTGCTAGCCGCAGCACAGATACGCAGTATTTT
TRBV11-2	-	TRBJ1-2	-	CASSILYNWQGYGYTF	TGTGCCAGCAGCATACTATACAACTGGCAGGGTTATGGCTACACCTTC
TRBV5-1	TRBD1	TRBJ2-5	-	CASSLDGTGWSETQYF	TGCGCCAGCAGCTTGGACGGGACAGGGTGGTCAGAGACCCAGTACTTC
TRBV6-1	-	TRBJ2-1	-	CASSESVEYNEQFF	TGTGCCAGCAGTGAATCCGTAGAATACAATGAGCAGTTCTTC
TRBV10-3	TRBD2	TRBJ2-7	-	CAIRGAGASSTYEQYF	TGTGCCATCAGAGGGGCGGGAGCTTCTTCTACCTACGAGCAGTACTTC
TRBV7-9	TRBD2	TRBJ2-5	-	CASSQQLVSGGTQYF	TGTGCCAGCAGCCAACAATTAGTTAGCGGGGGGACCCAGTACTTC
TRBV14	-	TRBJ2-7	-	CASGPLHYEQYF	TGTGCCAGCGGTCCCCTCCACTACGAGCAGTACTTC
TRBV6-1	-	TRBJ2-1	-	CASSDRVGNYNEQFF	TGTGCCAGCAGTGACAGGGTGGGTAACTACAATGAGCAGTTCTTC
TRBV4-1	-	TRBJ2-1	-	CASSQEGTQGEQFF	TGCGCCAGCAGCCAAGAGGGGACCCAAGGGGAGCAGTTCTTC
TRBV5-1	TRBD1	TRBJ1-2	-	CASSPTGGNYGYTF	TGCGCCAGCAGCCCTACAGGGGGCAACTATGGCTACACCTTC
TRBV18	-	TRBJ1-1	-	CASSPPGGTEAFF	TGTGCCAGCTCACCACCGGGGGGTACTGAAGCTTTCTTT
TRBV5-1	-	TRBJ2-7	-	CASRASQNSYEQYF	TGCGCCAGCAGGGCGAGCCAGAACTCCTACGAGCAGTACTTC
TRBV7-8	-	TRBJ1-1	-	CASSLAAEAFF	TGTGCCAGCAGCTTAGCGGCTGAAGCTTTCTTT
TRBV5-1	-	TRBJ1-2	-	CASSLAGDGYTF	TGCGCCAGCAGCTTGGCGGGGGACGGCTACACCTTC
TRBV5-1	TRBD1	TRBJ2-3	-	CASTSDRGTDTQYF	TGCGCCAGCACCTCGGACAGGGGCACAGATACGCAGTATTTT
TRBV7-2	-	TRBJ2-1	-	CASSFRAGAYNEQFF	TGTGCCAGCAGCTTTAGGGCAGGAGCCTACAATGAGCAGTTCTTC
TRBV7-2	-	TRBJ2-1	-	CASSLGNGLRDEQFF	TGTGCCAGCAGCTTAGGGAACGGCTTGAGAGATGAGCAGTTCTTC
TRBV6-6	-	TRBJ2-1	-	CASDQAVYNEQFF	TGTGCCAGCGACCAAGCTGTCTACAATGAGCAGTTCTTC
TRBV2	-	TRBJ1-1	-	CASMRLMNTEAFF	TGTGCCAGCATGAGACTTATGAACACTGAAGCTTTCTTT
TRBV10-3	-	TRBJ2-3	-	CAISGTLTSTDTQYF	TGTGCCATCTCAGGGACCCTAACTAGCACAGATACGCAGTATTTT
TRBV15	-	TRBJ2-7	-	CATSSTEPPYEQYF	TGTGCCACCAGCTCGACGGAACCCCCCTACGAGCAGTACTTC
TRBV7-9	-	TRBJ1-1	-	CASSRTANTEAFF	TGTGCCAGCAGCAGGACGGCGAACACTGAAGCTTTCTTT
TRBV5-1	TRBD1	TRBJ1-2	-	CASSLSLTGGSNYGYTF	TGCGCCAGCAGCTTGTCCCTTACAGGGGGCTCTAACTATGGCTACACCTTC
TRBV5-1	-	TRBJ2-3	-	CASSAHSTSTDTQYF	TGCGCCAGCAGCGCCCACAGCACTAGCACAGATACGCAGTATTTT
TRBV6-6	TRBD1	TRBJ2-7	-	CASSYPGVGQPYEQYF	TGTGCCAGCAGTTACCCCGGGGTGGGACAGCCCTACGAGCAGTACTTC
TRBV11-3	TRBD1	TRBJ2-7	-	CASSLDWTGEQYF	TGTGCCAGCAGCTTAGATTGGACAGGGGAGCAGTACTTC
TRBV7-6	TRBD2	TRBJ2-5	few	CASSSLTSGIRETQYF	TGTGCCAGCAGCTCACTGACTAGCGGGATTCGAGAGACCCAGTACTTC
TRBV11-2	TRBD1	TRBJ2-7	-	CASKSLPGQGSEQYF	TGTGCCAGTAAATCCTTGCCGGGACAGGGCTCCGAGCAGTACTTC
TRBV6-5	-	TRBJ1-2	-	CASSYAGYYGYTF	TGTGCCAGCAGTTACGCTGGGTACTATGGCTACACCTTC
TRBV6-5	-	TRBJ2-7	-	CASSSTRYVYEQYF	TGTGCCAGCAGTTCGACCCGATATGTCTACGAGCAGTACTTC
TRBV15	-	TRBJ2-7	-	CATSGDTEQYF	TGTGCCACCAGCGGAGACACAGAGCAGTACTTC
TRBV7-9	-	TRBJ1-2	-	CASSVSTVPYGYTF	TGTGCCAGCAGCGTTTCGACAGTCCCCTATGGCTACACCTTC
TRBV6-1	TRBD1	TRBJ1-1	-	CASSYRDREGTEAFF	TGTGCCAGCAGCTACCGGGACAGGGAGGGGACTGAAGCTTTCTTT
TRBV9	-	TRBJ2-7	-	CASSAAVVGEQYF	TGTGCCAGCAGCGCCGCCGTTGTGGGGGAGCAGTACTTC
TRBV7-9	-	TRBJ2-3	-	CASSLGRSSTDTQYF	TGTGCCAGCAGCCTAGGCCGATCTAGCACAGATACGCAGTATTTT
TRBV9	-	TRBJ2-1	-	CASSQTLGASGEQFF	TGTGCCAGCAGCCAAACGTTGGGGGCCTCCGGGGAGCAGTTCTTC
TRBV27	TRBD1	TRBJ1-1	-	CASSPQGGWSAFF	TGTGCCAGCAGTCCCCAGGGGGGATGGTCCGCTTTCTTT
TRBV10-3	TRBD1	TRBJ1-3	-	CAIRDRGSSGNTIYF	TGTGCCATCAGGGACAGGGGAAGCTCTGGAAACACCATATATTTT
TRBV18	-	TRBJ2-3	-	CASSLVDRTDTQYF	TGTGCCAGCTCACTTGTGGATCGCACAGATACGCAGTATTTT
TRBV5-1	-	TRBJ1-3	-	CASSRGGDLGNTIYF	TGCGCCAGCAGCAGAGGGGGTGATCTCGGTAACACCATATATTTT
TRBV5-1	-	TRBJ1-1	-	CASSLVPMNTEAFF	TGCGCCAGCAGCTTGGTCCCCATGAACACTGAAGCTTTCTTT
TRBV2	-	TRBJ1-2	many	CASSAADPNYGYTF	TGTGCCAGCAGTGCGGCGGACCCTAACTATGGCTACACCTTC
TRBV6-5	TRBD2	TRBJ2-7	once	CASSQGLAGYEQYF	TGTGCCAGCAGTCAGGGACTAGCGGGGTACGAGCAGTACTTC
TRBV29-1	-	TRBJ2-7	-	CSVKAVRPYEQYF	TGCAGCGTTAAGGCAGTCAGACCCTACGAGCAGTACTTC
TRBV5-1	TRBD2	TRBJ2-3	-	CASSWGGLAATTDTQYF	TGCGCCAGCAGCTGGGGGGGACTAGCGGCAACCACAGATACGCAGTATTTT
TRBV27	-	TRBJ1-1	once	CASSRRENTEAFF	TGTGCCAGCAGCCGGAGAGAGAACACTGAAGCTTTCTTT
TRBV6-5	-	TRBJ1-5	-	CASSRQPNQPQHF	TGTGCCAGCAGTAGACAGCCTAATCAGCCCCAGCATTTT
TRBV14	TRBD2	TRBJ2-7	-	CASSQRGRVYEQYF	TGTGCCAGCAGCCAAAGAGGGAGGGTCTACGAGCAGTACTTC
TRBV6-1	-	TRBJ1-3	few	CASSRRSDSGNTIYF	TGTGCCAGCAGTCGACGTTCGGACTCTGGAAACACCATATATTTT
TRBV27	TRBD1	TRBJ1-1	-	CASRDRRNTEAFF	TGTGCCAGCAGGGACAGGAGGAACACTGAAGCTTTCTTT
TRBV7-9	TRBD1	TRBJ1-1	-	CASSLRQGGFRGVLSEAFF	TGTGCCAGCAGCTTAAGACAGGGGGGTTTCCGAGGGGTACTATCTGAAGCTTTCTTT
TRBV7-9	-	TRBJ1-2	-	CASSMTARGYTF	TGTGCCAGCAGCATGACAGCGCGAGGCTACACCTTC
TRBV18	-	TRBJ2-5	-	CASSPPSYTGETQYF	TGTGCCAGCTCACCACCGTCCTATACGGGGGAGACCCAGTACTTC
TRBV15	-	TRBJ1-4	-	CATSRASFPELFF	TGTGCCACCAGCAGAGCTTCCTTTCCTGAACTGTTTTTT
TRBV29-1	-	TRBJ2-5	-	CSVRPNQETQYF	TGCAGCGTTCGACCAAATCAAGAGACCCAGTACTTC
TRBV18	-	TRBJ2-4	-	CASSPIPREDIQYF	TGTGCCAGCTCACCAATTCCCAGGGAGGACATTCAGTACTTC
TRBV25-1	-	TRBJ2-2	-	CASSGLAGELFF	TGTGCCAGCAGTGGTCTAGCTGGGGAGCTGTTTTTT
TRBV18	-	TRBJ2-1	-	CASSSYDTQFF	TGTGCCAGCTCATCCTATGACACGCAGTTCTTC